This record looks at one T cell receptor beta chain sequence and its context. The antigen is unknown. The CDR3 is 14 amino acids. Germline V gene sequence: CDR1 LGHNT, CDR2 FRNRAP. Trimming took off 1 base at V and 5 bases at J, with 8 bases between the two ends. These data are taken from a study of OX40 agonist ivuxolimab in advanced cancers. Study results and caveats: Fewer expanded clones were found on average in CD4+ than in CD8+ T cells.

Generated by immunoSEQ multiplex PCR, the TCRdb table keeps only in-frame clones and is missing some. The sample includes under 50,000 clones, about nine tenths of them seen just once. The gene calls are TRBV12-5 and TRBJ1-4; perhaps TRBD1 as D (5 bases). Sequenced material: CD4+ or CD8+ T cells sorted from blood, taken in a trial of the OX40 agonist ivuxolimab. The sequence was obtained from an adult with an advanced solid tumor such as melanoma, head and neck, liver or kidney cancer. The CDR3 here is CASGLDRGNEKLFF. In nucleotides, the CDR3 is TGTGCTAGTGGTTTGGATCGGGGGAATGAAAAACTGTTTTTT.